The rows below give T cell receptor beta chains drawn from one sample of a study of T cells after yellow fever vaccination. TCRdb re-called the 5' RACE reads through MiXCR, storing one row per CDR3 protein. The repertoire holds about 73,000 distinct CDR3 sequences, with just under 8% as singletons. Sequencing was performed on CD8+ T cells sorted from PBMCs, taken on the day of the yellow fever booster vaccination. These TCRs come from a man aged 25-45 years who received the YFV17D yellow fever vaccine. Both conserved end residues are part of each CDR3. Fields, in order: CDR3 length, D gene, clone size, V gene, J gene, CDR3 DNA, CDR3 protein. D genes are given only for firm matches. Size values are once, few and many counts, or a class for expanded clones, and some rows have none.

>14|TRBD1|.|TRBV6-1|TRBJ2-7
TGTGCCAGCAGTCCACAGGGGAACTCCTACGAGCAGTACTTC
CASSPQGNSYEQYF
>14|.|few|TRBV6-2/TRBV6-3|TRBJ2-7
TGTGCCAGCAGTTACGGGTTCGCCCACTACGAGCAGTACTTC
CASSYGFAHYEQYF
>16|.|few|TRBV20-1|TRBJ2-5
TGCAGTGCTAGAGAGTCCAGCGGAGCGGTCCAAGAGACCCAGTACTTC
CSARESSGAVQETQYF
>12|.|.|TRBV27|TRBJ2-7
TGTGCCAGCGGAGGGCCGCTATACGAGCAGTACTTC
CASGGPLYEQYF
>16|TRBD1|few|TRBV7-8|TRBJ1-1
TGTGCCAGCAGCCCGACTACTAACAGGGGTTACACTGAAGCTTTCTTT
CASSPTTNRGYTEAFF
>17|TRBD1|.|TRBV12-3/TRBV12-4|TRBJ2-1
TGTGCCAGCAGTTTAGGTGGGGGGGGACAGGGTGACAATGAGCAGTTCTTC
CASSLGGGGQGDNEQFF
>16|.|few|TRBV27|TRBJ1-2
TGTGCCAGCAGTTTATTAATCGGTAACCTAAACTATGGCTACACCTTC
CASSLLIGNLNYGYTF
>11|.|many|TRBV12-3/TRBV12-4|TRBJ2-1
TGTGCCAGCAGGGCCTTGAATGAGCAGTTCTTC
CASRALNEQFF
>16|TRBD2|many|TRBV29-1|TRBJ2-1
TGCAGCGTTGAAGAGGGACTACCAAGTCTATACAATGAGCAGTTCTTC
CSVEEGLPSLYNEQFF
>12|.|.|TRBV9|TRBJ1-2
TGTGCCAGCAGCTCCACCCACGCTGGCTACACCTTC
CASSSTHAGYTF
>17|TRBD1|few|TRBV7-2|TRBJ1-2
TGTGCCAGCGAGCAGTCTACTTGGGACAGGGGGCTGGGGGGCTACACCTTC
CASEQSTWDRGLGGYTF
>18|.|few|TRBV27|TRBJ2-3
TGTGCCAGCAGTTTATTGCCTAGTTCGGTTCTTAGCACAGATACGCAGTATTTT
CASSLLPSSVLSTDTQYF
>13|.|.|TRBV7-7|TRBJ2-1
TGTGCCAGCAGCTTAGCAGAAGACTATGAGCAGTTCTTC
CASSLAEDYEQFF
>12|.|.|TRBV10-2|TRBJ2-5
TGCGCCACCTGGAGAGGCCAAGAGACCCAGTACTTC
CATWRGQETQYF
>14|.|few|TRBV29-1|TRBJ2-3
TGCAGCGTACCACCCGGGAGCAGCACAGATACGCAGTATTTT
CSVPPGSSTDTQYF
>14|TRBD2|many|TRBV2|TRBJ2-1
TGTGCCAGCCCTGGACTAGCGGGAGGGAATGAGCAGTTCTTC
CASPGLAGGNEQFF
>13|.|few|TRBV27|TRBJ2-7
TGTGCCAGCAGTTTAGGCAAGTCTTTCGAGCAGTACTTC
CASSLGKSFEQYF
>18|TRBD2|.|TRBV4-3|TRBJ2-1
TGCGCCAGCAGCCAAAGGACTAGCGGGGGAAGCTCCTACAATGAGCAGTTCTTC
CASSQRTSGGSSYNEQFF
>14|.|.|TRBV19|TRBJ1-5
TGTGCCAGTAGTATAGATCGAACATTACAGCCCCAGCATTTT
CASSIDRTLQPQHF
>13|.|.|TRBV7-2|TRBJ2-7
TGTGCCAGCAGCGTCGGAAACTCCTACGAGCAGTACTTC
CASSVGNSYEQYF
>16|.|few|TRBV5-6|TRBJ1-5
TGTGCCAGCAGCTTTCCGCAGAGGCCCTGCAATCAGCCCCAGCATTTT
CASSFPQRPCNQPQHF
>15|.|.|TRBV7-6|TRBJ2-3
TGTGCCAGCAGCAGGGGGGCGGACAGCACAGATACGCAGTATTTT
CASSRGADSTDTQYF
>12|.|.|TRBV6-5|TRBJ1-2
TGTGCCAGCAGCCCAGCAACGTATGGCTACACCTTC
CASSPATYGYTF
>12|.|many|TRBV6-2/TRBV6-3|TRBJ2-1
TGTGCCAGCAGTTACTCGAACAATGAGCAGTTCTTC
CASSYSNNEQFF
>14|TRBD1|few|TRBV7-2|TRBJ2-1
TGTGCCAGCAGCCACGGGACAGGCTACAATGAGCAGTTCTTC
CASSHGTGYNEQFF
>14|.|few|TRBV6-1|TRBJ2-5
TGTGCCAGCAGTGAAGAGGACAACCAAGAGACCCAGTACTTC
CASSEEDNQETQYF
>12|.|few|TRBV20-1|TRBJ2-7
TGCAGTGCTAGCGGACCGTCAGACGAGCAGTACTTC
CSASGPSDEQYF
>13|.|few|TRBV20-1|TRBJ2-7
TGCAGTGCTAGAGACGGGAACTCCTACGAGCAGTACTTC
CSARDGNSYEQYF
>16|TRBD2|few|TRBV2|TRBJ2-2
TGTGCCAGCGGTAGCGGGAGGGCCACGAACACCGGGGAGCTGTTTTTT
CASGSGRATNTGELFF
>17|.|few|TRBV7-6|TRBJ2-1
TGTGCCAGCAGCTACCGCCCGGCTCTCGAAGGTGGCGCTGAGCAGTTCTTC
CASSYRPALEGGAEQFF
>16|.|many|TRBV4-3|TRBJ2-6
TGCGCCAGCAGCCGATTAGGGGAAGTGGGGGCCAACGTCCTGACTTTC
CASSRLGEVGANVLTF
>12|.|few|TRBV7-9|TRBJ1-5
TGTGCCAGCAGCTTTGATAGTCAGCCCCAGCATTTT
CASSFDSQPQHF
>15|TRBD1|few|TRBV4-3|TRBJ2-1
TGCGCCAGCAGCGCGACAGGGGGCTATTACAATGAGCAGTTCTTC
CASSATGGYYNEQFF
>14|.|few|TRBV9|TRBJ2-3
TGTGCCAGCAGCCCTACCGTCGGCACAGATACGCAGTATTTT
CASSPTVGTDTQYF
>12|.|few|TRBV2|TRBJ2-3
TGTGCCAGCAGTGACGTTGGAGATACGCAGTATTTT
CASSDVGDTQYF
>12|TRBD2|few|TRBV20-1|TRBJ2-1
TGCAGTGCTAGAGGACTAGCCCATGAGCAGTTCTTC
CSARGLAHEQFF
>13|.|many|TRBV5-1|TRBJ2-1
TGCGCCAGCAGCTTCGGACGGTACAATGAGCAGTTCTTC
CASSFGRYNEQFF
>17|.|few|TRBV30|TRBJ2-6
TGTGCCTGGAGTGTAATGGGGCCCCCAACTGGGGCCAACGTCCTGACTTTC
CAWSVMGPPTGANVLTF
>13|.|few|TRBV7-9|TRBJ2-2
TGTGCCAGCGGACGATCTTCAACCGGGGAGCTGTTTTTT
CASGRSSTGELFF
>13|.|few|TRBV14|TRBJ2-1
TGTGCCAGCAGCCAAGATCTATACAATGAGCAGTTCTTC
CASSQDLYNEQFF
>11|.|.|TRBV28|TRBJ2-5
TGTGCCAGCAGTAACGGGTTCCTGGCGTACTTC
CASSNGFLAYF
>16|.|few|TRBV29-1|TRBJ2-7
TGCAGCGTTGACTCTGGGGCCGCATCCCCCCACTACGAGCAGTACTTC
CSVDSGAASPHYEQYF
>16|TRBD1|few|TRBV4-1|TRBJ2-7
TGCGCCAGCAGCCAAGAAGCGCAGGGGGCTGGCTACGAGCAGTACTTC
CASSQEAQGAGYEQYF
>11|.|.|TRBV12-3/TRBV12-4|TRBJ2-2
TGTGCCAGCGAACGGACCGGGGAGCTGTTTTTT
CASERTGELFF
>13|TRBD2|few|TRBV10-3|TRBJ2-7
TGTGCCATCTATTCTAGCGGAACCTACGAGCAGTACTTC
CAIYSSGTYEQYF
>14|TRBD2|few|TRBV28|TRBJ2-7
TGTGCCAGCAGTTCCGCTAGCGGGAGTTACGAGCAGTACTTC
CASSSASGSYEQYF
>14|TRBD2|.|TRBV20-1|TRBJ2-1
TGCAGTGCTCCCGGGACTAGCGTCTACAATGAGCAGTTCTTC
CSAPGTSVYNEQFF
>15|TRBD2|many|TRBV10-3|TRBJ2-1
TGTGCCATCAGTGTCGAACTAGCGTCGGACAATGAGCAGTTCTTC
CAISVELASDNEQFF
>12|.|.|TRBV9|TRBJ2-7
TGTGCCAGCAGTTCAGGTGCGGGCGAGCAGTACTTC
CASSSGAGEQYF
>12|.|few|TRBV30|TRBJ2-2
TGTGCCTGGACTGGGGGTACCGGGGAGCTGTTTTTT
CAWTGGTGELFF